The sequence of this T cell receptor beta chain was determined in a study of technical replicates of blood from a few donors. TCRdb's copy holds only in-frame clones and misses some; the assay was immunoSEQ multiplex PCR. The table shows approximately 69,000 clones, with 88% occurring only once. V was clipped by 2 bases and J by 0 bases, with 10 bases between them. This CDR3 is 15 amino acids long. Germline CDR1 SEHNR, CDR2 FQNEAQ (reference sequence). The clonotype was recovered from a human donor in good health. Some clones in this sample may be carry-over from other donors' samples. The chain joins TRBV7-9 to TRBJ2-5; tentatively, D is TRBD2 (5 bases). The sequenced material came from PBMCs. The chain's CDR3 is CASSLYTDYQETQYF. DNA of the CDR3: TGTGCCAGCAGCTTATATACGGACTACCAAGAGACCCAGTACTTC.